The clone carrying this TCR beta chain was observed at least ten times. This sample is drawn from a study of patients and donors after allogeneic stem cell transplantation. CDR3 size: 13 residues. Trimming took off 6 bases at V and 2 bases at J, with 11 bases between the two ends. Each CDR3 protein is one row after TCRdb ran MiXCR on the RT-PCR reads. The table has roughly 940,000 distinct CDR3 sequences, 15% to 20% seen once; the top ten hold around 6%. The chain combines TRBV12-3 or TRBV12-4 with TRBJ2-7; tentative D call: TRBD1 (6 bases). The sample taken for sequencing was blood, either unsorted or a sorted T cell fraction (not recorded which). The source of this sequence is a human donor who was either an allogeneic HSCT recipient or a stem cell or donor lymphocyte infusion donor (not recorded which). It is not recorded whose cells these are; they may come from a transplant donor. DNA of the CDR3: TGTGCCAGCAGCTATGGACAGCCCTACGAGCAGTACTTC. This sequence encodes CASSYGQPYEQYF.